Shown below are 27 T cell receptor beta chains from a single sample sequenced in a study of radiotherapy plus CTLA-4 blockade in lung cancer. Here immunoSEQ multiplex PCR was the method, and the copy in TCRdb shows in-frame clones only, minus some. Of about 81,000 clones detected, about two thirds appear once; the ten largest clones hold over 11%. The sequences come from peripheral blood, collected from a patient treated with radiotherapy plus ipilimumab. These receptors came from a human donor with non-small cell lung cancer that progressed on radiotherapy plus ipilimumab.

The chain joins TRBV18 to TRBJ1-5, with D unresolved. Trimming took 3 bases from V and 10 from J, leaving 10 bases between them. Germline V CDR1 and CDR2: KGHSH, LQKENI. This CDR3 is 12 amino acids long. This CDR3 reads CASSPLAGPQHF. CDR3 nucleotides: TGTGCCAGCTCACCTCTCGCTGGTCCCCAGCATTTT.

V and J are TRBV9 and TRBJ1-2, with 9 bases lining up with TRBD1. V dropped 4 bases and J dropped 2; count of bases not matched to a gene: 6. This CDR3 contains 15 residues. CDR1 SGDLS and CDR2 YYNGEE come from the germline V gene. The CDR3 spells CASSRTGTGNYGYTF. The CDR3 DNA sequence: TGTGCCAGCAGCAGAACCGGGACAGGGAACTATGGCTACACCTTC.

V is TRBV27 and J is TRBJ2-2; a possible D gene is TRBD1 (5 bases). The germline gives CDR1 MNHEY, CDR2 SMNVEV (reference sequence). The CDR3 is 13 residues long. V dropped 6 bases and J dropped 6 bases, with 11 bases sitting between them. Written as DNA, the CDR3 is TGTGCCAGCAGCCAACTGGGGCCCGGGGAGCTGTTTTTT. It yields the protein CASSQLGPGELFF.

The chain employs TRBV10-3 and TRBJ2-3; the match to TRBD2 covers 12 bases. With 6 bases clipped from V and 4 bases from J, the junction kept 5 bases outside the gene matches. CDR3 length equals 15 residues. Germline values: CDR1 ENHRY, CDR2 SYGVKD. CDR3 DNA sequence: TGTGCCATCAGCTCTAGCGGGGGGGCCCCAGATACGCAGTATTTT. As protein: CAISSSGGAPDTQYF.

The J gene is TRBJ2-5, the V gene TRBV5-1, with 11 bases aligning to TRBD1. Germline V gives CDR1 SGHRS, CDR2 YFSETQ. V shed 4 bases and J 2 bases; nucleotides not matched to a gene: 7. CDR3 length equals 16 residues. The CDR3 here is CASSPRDRGSQETQYF. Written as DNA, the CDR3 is TGCGCCAGCAGCCCCCGGGACAGGGGGTCTCAAGAGACCCAGTACTTC.

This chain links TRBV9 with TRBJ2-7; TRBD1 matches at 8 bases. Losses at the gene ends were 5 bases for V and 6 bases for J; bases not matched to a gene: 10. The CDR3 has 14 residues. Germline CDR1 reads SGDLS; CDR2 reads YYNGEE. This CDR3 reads CASSLAGTGPEQYF. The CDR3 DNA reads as TGTGCCAGCAGTTTAGCCGGGACAGGACCCGAGCAGTACTTC.

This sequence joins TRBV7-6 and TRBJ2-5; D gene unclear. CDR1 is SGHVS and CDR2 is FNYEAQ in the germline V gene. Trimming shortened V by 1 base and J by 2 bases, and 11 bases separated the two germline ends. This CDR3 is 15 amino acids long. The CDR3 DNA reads TGTGCCAGCAGCTTAGAGGCAGTCCCTCAAGAGACCCAGTACTTC. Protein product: CASSLEAVPQETQYF.

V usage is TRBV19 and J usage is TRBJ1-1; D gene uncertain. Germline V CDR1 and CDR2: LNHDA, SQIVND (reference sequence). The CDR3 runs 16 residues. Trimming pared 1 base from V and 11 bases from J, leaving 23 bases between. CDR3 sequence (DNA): TGTGCCAGTAGTATAGGCCTGGTTGACTCTTCCCAAGGGGCTTTCTTT. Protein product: CASSIGLVDSSQGAFF. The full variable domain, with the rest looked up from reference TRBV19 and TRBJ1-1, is DGGITQSPKYLFRKEGQNVTLSCEQNLNHDAMYWYRQDPGQGLRLIYYSQIVNDFQKGDIAEGYSVSREKKESFPLTVTSAQKNPTAFYLCASSIGLVDSSQGAFFGQGTRLTVV.

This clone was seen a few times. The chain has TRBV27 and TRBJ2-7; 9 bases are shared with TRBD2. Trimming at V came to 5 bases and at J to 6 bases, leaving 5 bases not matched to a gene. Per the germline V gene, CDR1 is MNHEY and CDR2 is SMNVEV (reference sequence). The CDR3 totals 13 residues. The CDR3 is CASSRGGGTEQYF. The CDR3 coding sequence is TGTGCCAGCAGTCGCGGGGGGGGGACCGAGCAGTACTTC.

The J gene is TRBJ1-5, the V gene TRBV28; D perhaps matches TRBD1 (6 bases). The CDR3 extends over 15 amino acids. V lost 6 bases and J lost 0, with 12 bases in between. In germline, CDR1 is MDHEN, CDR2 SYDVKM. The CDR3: CASSWDTNSNQPQHF. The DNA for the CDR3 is TGTGCCAGCAGCTGGGACACTAATAGCAATCAGCCCCAGCATTTT.

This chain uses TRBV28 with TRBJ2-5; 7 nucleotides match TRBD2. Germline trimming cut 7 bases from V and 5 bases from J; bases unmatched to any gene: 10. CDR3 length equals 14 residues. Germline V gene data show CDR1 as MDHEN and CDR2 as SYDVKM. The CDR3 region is CASIPGLRAETQYF. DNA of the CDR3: TGTGCCAGCATCCCGGGACTACGGGCGGAGACCCAGTACTTC.

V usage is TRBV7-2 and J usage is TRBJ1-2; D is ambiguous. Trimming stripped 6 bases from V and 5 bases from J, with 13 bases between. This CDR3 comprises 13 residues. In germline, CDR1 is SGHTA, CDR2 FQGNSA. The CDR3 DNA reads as TGTGCCAGCAGTCCCGGCGGTGGTTATGGCTACACCTTC. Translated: CASSPGGGYGYTF. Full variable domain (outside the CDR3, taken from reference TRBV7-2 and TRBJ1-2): GAGVSQSPSNKVTEKGKDVELRCDPISGHTALYWYRQSLGQGLEFLIYFQGNSAPDKSGLPSDRFSAERTGGSVSTLTIQRTQQEDSAVYLCASSPGGGYGYTFGSGTRLTVV.

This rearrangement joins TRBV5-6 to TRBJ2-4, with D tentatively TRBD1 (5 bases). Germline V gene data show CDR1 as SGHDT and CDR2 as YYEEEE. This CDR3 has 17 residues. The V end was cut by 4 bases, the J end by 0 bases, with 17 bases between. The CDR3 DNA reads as TGTGCCAGCAGCCTAAGGGGAAGATCGTTAGCCAAAAACATTCAGTACTTC. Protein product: CASSLRGRSLAKNIQYF.

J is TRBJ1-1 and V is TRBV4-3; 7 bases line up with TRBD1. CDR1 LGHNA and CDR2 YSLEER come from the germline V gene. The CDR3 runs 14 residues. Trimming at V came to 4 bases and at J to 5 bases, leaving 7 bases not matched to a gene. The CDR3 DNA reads TGCGCCAGCAGCCCCGGGACAGCCCCTACTGAAGCTTTCTTT. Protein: CASSPGTAPTEAFF.

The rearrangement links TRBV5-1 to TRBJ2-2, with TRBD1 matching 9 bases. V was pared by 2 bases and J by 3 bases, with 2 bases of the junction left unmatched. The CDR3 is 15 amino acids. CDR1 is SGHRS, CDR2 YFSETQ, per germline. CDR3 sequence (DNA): TGCGCCAGCAGCTTACGGACAGGGGACACCGGGGAGCTGTTTTTT. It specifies CASSLRTGDTGELFF.

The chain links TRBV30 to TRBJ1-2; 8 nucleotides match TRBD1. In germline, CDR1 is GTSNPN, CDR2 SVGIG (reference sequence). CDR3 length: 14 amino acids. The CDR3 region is CAYSAGQGHYGYTF. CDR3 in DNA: TGTGCTTACTCAGCCGGACAGGGCCACTATGGCTACACCTTC.

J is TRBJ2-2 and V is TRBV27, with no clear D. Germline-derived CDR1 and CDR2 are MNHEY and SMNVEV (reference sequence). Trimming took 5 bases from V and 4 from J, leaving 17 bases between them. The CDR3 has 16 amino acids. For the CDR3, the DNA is TGTGCCAGCAGTACCTTGAGGACGGATGCCACCGGGGAGCTGTTTTTT. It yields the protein CASSTLRTDATGELFF.

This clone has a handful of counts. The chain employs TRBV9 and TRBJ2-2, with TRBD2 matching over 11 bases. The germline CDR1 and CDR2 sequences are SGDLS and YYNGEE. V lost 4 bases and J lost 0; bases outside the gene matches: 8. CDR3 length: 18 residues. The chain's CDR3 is CASSSSSSGGTNTGELFF. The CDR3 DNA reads TGTGCCAGCAGCTCAAGTTCTAGCGGGGGGACGAACACCGGGGAGCTGTTTTTT. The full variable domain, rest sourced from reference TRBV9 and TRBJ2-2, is DSGVTQTPKHLITATGQRVTLRCSPRSGDLSVYWYQQSLDQGLQFLIQYYNGEERAKGNILERFSAQQFPDLHSELNLSSLELGDSALYFCASSSSSSGGTNTGELFFGEGSRLTVL.

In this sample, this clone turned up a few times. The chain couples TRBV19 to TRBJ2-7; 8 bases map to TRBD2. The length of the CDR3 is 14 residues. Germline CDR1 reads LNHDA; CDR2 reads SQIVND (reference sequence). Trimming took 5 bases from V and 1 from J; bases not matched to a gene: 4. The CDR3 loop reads CASSPRGRSYEQYF. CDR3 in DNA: TGTGCCAGTAGTCCTCGCGGGAGGTCCTACGAGCAGTACTTC.

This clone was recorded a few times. The DNA of the CDR3 is TGCGCCAGCAGCCAAGCCGCCGCGAGGGGCGGCTGGAAGACCCAGTACTTC. Translating it yields CASSQAAARGGWKTQYF. The chain is built from TRBV4-1 and TRBJ2-5, with D perhaps given as TRBD1 or TRBD2 (5 bases each). The V gene's germline CDR1 is MGHRA and CDR2 YSYEKL. The CDR3 covers 17 residues. V was clipped by 1 base and J by 6 bases, with 21 bases between them.

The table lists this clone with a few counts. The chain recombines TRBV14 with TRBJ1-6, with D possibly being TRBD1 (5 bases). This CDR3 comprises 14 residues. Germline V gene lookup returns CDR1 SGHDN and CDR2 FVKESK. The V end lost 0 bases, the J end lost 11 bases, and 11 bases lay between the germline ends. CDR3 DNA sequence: TGTGCCAGCAGCCAAGAAACCGGGGCCGCACCCCTCCACTTT. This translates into CASSQETGAAPLHF.

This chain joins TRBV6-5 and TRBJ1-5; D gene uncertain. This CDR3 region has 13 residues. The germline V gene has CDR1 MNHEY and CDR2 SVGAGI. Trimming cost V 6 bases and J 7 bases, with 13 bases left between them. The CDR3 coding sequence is TGTGCCAGCAGGGGCGAGGGCGGCCAGCCCCAGCATTTT. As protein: CASRGEGGQPQHF.

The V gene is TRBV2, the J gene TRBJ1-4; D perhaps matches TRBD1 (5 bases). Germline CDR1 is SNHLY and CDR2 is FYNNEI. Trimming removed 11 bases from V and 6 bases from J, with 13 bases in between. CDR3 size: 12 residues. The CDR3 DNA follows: TGTGCCGGGGCGGGAACGGATGAAAAACTGTTTTTT. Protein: CAGAGTDEKLFF.

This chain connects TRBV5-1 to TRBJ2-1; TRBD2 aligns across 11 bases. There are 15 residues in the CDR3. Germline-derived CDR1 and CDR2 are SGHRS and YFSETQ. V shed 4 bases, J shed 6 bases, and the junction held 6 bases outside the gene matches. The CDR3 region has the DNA TGCGCCAGCAGCCTAGCGGGGGGACGGATCAATGAGCAGTTCTTC. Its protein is CASSLAGGRINEQFF.

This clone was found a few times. The CDR3 DNA follows: TGTGCCAGCACCGCGTCTCTCTTCGGAAACACCATATATTTT. This sequence encodes CASTASLFGNTIYF. The V gene is TRBV6-5, the J gene TRBJ1-3, with D hard to call. Trimming cost V 7 bases and J 4 bases, with 14 bases left between them. Germline assignment: CDR1 MNHEY and CDR2 SVGAGI. The CDR3 has 14 residues.

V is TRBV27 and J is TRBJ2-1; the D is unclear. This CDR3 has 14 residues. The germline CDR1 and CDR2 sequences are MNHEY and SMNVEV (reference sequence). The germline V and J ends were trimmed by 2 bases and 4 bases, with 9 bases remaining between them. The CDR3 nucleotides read TGTGCCAGCAGTTTAGGTAACAGTTACAATGAGCAGTTCTTC. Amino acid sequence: CASSLGNSYNEQFF.

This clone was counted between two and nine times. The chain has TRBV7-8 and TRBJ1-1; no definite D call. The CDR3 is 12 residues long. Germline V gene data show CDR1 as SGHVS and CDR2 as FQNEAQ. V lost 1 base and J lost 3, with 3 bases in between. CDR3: CASSLVDTEAFF. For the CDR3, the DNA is TGTGCCAGCAGCTTAGTGGACACTGAAGCTTTCTTT.